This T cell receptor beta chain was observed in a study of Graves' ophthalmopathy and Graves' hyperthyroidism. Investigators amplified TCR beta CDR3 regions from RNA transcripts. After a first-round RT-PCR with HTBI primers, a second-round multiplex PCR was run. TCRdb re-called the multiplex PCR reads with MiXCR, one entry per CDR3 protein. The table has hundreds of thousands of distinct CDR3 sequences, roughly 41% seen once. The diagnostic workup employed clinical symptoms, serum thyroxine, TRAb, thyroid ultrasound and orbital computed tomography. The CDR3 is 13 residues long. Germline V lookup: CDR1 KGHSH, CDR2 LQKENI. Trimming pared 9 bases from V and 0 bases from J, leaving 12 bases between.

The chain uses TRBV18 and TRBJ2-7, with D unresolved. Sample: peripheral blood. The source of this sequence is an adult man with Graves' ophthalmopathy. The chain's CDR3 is CASRNPHSYEQYF. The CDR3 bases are TGTGCCAGTCGGAACCCACACTCCTACGAGCAGTACTTC.